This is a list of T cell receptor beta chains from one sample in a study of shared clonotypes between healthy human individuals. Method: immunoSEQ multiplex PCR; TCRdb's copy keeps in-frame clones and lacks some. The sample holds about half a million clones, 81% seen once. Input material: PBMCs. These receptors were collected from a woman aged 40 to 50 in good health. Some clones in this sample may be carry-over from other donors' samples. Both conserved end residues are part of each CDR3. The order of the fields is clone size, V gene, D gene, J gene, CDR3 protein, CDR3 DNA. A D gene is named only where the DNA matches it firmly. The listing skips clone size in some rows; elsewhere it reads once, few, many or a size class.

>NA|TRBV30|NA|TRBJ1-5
CAWSVRVDQPQHF
TGTGCCTGGAGTGTGAGGGTTGACCAGCCCCAGCATTTT
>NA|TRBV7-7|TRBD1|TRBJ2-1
CASSLNGQGASEQFF
TGTGCTAGCAGCTTAAACGGACAGGGGGCAAGTGAGCAGTTCTTC
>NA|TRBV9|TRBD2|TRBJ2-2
CASSVYFGRENTGELFF
TGTGCCAGCAGCGTTTACTTCGGGAGGGAAAACACCGGGGAGCTGTTTTTT
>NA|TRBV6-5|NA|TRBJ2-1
CASGGYNEQFF
TGTGCCAGTGGGGGATACAATGAGCAGTTCTTC
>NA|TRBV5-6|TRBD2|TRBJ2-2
CASSFPGLASPGELFF
TGTGCCAGCAGCTTCCCGGGACTAGCGTCGCCCGGGGAGCTGTTTTTT
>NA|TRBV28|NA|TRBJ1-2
CASGFTAYGYTF
TGTGCCAGCGGATTTACGGCTTATGGCTACACCTTC
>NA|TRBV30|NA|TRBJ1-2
CAWSVLGAGANYGYTF
TGTGCCTGGAGTGTGCTGGGGGCTGGCGCTAACTATGGCTACACCTTC
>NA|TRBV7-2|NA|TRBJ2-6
CASSLDSSGANVLTF
TGTGCCAGCAGCCTGGACAGCTCTGGGGCCAACGTCCTGACTTTC
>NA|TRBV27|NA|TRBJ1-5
CASSDGYNQPQHF
TGTGCCAGCAGTGACGGTTACAATCAGCCCCAGCATTTT
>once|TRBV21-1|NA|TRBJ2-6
CASRDSLSGANVLTF
TGTGCCAGCAGGGACAGTTTATCTGGGGCCAACGTCCTGACTTTC
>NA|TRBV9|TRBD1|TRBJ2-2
CASTPGGTGTTGELFF
TGTGCCAGCACCCCAGGCGGGACAGGGACAACCGGGGAGCTGTTTTTT
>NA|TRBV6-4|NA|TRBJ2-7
CASSDFLRPGLPYEQYF
TGTGCCAGCAGTGACTTTTTAAGACCGGGACTCCCTTACGAGCAGTACTTC
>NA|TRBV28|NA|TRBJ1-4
CASQVPGANLGKLFF
TGTGCCAGCCAGGTTCCAGGGGCGAATCTCGGAAAACTGTTTTTT
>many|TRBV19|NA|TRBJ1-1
CASSISTRGTEAFF
TGTGCCAGTAGTATATCCACGCGGGGTACTGAAGCTTTCTTT
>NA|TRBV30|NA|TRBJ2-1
CAWSLVERNNEQFF
TGTGCCTGGAGTCTGGTCGAGCGGAACAATGAGCAGTTCTTC
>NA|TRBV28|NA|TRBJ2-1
CASSPLGVEQFF
TGTGCCAGCAGCCCACTAGGTGTTGAGCAGTTCTTC
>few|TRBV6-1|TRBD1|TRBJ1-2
CASTAGTGGLYGYTF
TGTGCCAGCACTGCCGGGACAGGGGGCCTCTATGGCTACACCTTC